This T cell receptor (beta chain) was observed in a study of identifying expanded T cells in peripheral blood. Study-level points and caveats: Clone count variance between approximately two-week samples rose with total template count.

Details on this clone: Its antigen is not identified.

The CDR3 is made up of 15 amino acids. Per germline, CDR1 SGHRS and CDR2 YFSETQ. Losses at the gene ends were 4 bases for V and 5 bases for J; bases not matched to a gene: 11. Sequenced by immunoSEQ multiplex PCR; TCRdb stores in-frame clones only, minus some. The profile shows some 93,000 clones, about 90% of them singletons. Collection occurred without any documented infections or immune events in donors. The source of this sequence is a person aged 18 to 75 in good health. The V and J genes are TRBV5-1 and TRBJ2-7, with TRBD1 identical over 8 bases. Sequenced input: blood. The CDR3 reads CASSLRTGLMDEQYF. The CDR3 DNA reads TGCGCCAGCAGCCTACGGACAGGGCTGATGGACGAGCAGTACTTC.